These T cell receptor beta chains were read from a single sample in a study of cytomegalovirus exposure and HLA in healthy donors. Produced via immunoSEQ multiplex PCR; TCRdb's table is partial and in-frame only. Of roughly 140,000 clones listed, 85% to 90% are singletons. Sequenced input: PBMCs. The receptors here all came from a woman between 18 and 29 years old in good health and CMV-seropositive. Each CDR3 is given with its conserved first and last residue. D genes are given only for firm matches. A clone size is listed for some rows: how often the clone was seen (once, few, many), or a class if it is expanded.

CDR3 | DNA | J | D | size | V
CASTARVEQYF | TGTGCCAGCACCGCCAGGGTTGAGCAGTACTTC | TRBJ2-7 | - | - | TRBV2
CASSPRLAVYTDTQYF | TGTGCCAGCAGCCCCCGACTAGCGGTCTACACAGATACGCAGTATTTT | TRBJ2-3 | TRBD2 | - | TRBV11-3
CASSSLGAEGETQYF | TGTGCCAGCAGCTCCCTGGGAGCGGAGGGGGAGACCCAGTACTTC | TRBJ2-5 | - | - | TRBV7-3
CASTRLLAGGTDTQYF | TGTGCCAGCACCAGACTACTCGCGGGGGGGACAGATACGCAGTATTTT | TRBJ2-3 | TRBD2 | - | TRBV5-6
CASSYLLPYNEQFF | TGTGCCAGCAGTTACCTTCTACCCTACAATGAGCAGTTCTTC | TRBJ2-1 | - | - | TRBV6-8
CASSLAGGATDTQYF | TGTGCCAGCAGCTTAGCCGGTGGGGCCACAGATACGCAGTATTTT | TRBJ2-3 | - | - | TRBV5-6
CASSESRGQGANEQYF | TGCGCCAGCAGTGAGAGCCGGGGACAGGGGGCCAACGAGCAGTACTTC | TRBJ2-7 | TRBD1 | few | TRBV10-1
CASSPTPGTSGTQYF | TGTGCCAGCAGTCCGACCCCCGGGACTAGCGGTACGCAGTATTTT | TRBJ2-3 | TRBD2 | - | TRBV6-5
CAWRTGGAFSEQYF | TGTGCCTGGAGAACAGGGGGCGCGTTTAGCGAGCAGTACTTC | TRBJ2-7 | TRBD1 | - | TRBV30
CASSQDMQTSGRVYNEQFF | TGTGCCAGCAGCCAAGATATGCAGACTAGCGGGAGGGTTTACAATGAGCAGTTCTTC | TRBJ2-1 | TRBD2 | - | TRBV4-2
CSVEGLAQETQYF | TGCAGCGTTGAAGGCCTAGCTCAAGAGACCCAGTACTTC | TRBJ2-5 | - | - | TRBV29-1
CASSLAQLQETQYF | TGCGCCAGCAGCTTAGCACAACTACAAGAGACCCAGTACTTC | TRBJ2-5 | - | - | TRBV5-1
CATSFPGLANEQFF | TGTGCCACCAGCTTTCCGGGACTAGCAAATGAGCAGTTCTTC | TRBJ2-1 | TRBD2 | once | TRBV15
CASSLTVINQPQHF | TGTGCCAGCAGCTTAACAGTGATTAATCAGCCCCAGCATTTT | TRBJ1-5 | - | - | TRBV7-8
CASSPHNEGHEKLFF | TGTGCCAGCAGTCCTCACAACGAGGGCCATGAAAAACTGTTTTTT | TRBJ1-4 | - | - | TRBV2
CASSLRGSTDTQYF | TGTGCCAGCAGCTTGAGAGGTAGCACAGATACGCAGTATTTT | TRBJ2-3 | - | - | TRBV13
CASSLASWATSTDTQYF | TGCGCCAGCAGCTTGGCCAGCTGGGCAACTAGCACAGATACGCAGTATTTT | TRBJ2-3 | - | - | TRBV5-1
CASSIPVAGGLTYEQYF | TGTGCCAGTAGTATACCGGTTGCGGGAGGACTAACCTACGAGCAGTACTTC | TRBJ2-7 | TRBD2 | - | TRBV19
CASSFRQGDNQPQHF | TGTGCCAGCAGCTTTAGACAGGGGGACAATCAGCCCCAGCATTTT | TRBJ1-5 | TRBD1 | - | TRBV7-2
CASSWTGHEAFF | TGTGCCAGCAGCTGGACAGGACATGAAGCTTTCTTT | TRBJ1-1 | TRBD1 | - | TRBV7-9
CASSYPQGPGNTIYF | TGTGCCAGCAGTTACCCACAGGGACCTGGAAACACCATATATTTT | TRBJ1-3 | - | once | TRBV6-6
CASSSTAGSYEQYF | TGTGCCAGCAGTTCAACGGCAGGGTCTTACGAGCAGTACTTC | TRBJ2-7 | - | - | TRBV6-1
CASSPRTSGTMTDTQYF | TGTGCCAGCAGCCCCCGGACTAGCGGGACAATGACAGATACGCAGTATTTT | TRBJ2-3 | TRBD2 | - | TRBV5-4
CASSESSGSSHDTQYF | TGTGCCAGCAGTGAATCAAGCGGCTCAAGTCATGATACGCAGTATTTT | TRBJ2-3 | - | - | TRBV6-1
CATSSGRSETQYF | TGTGCCACCTCTTCAGGGCGTTCGGAGACCCAGTACTTC | TRBJ2-5 | - | - | TRBV2
CASSSAGNQPQHF | TGTGCCAGCAGCTCTGCGGGGAATCAGCCCCAGCATTTT | TRBJ1-5 | - | - | TRBV5-5
CASSLGTGVFEKLFF | TGTGCCAGCAGCTTAGGGACAGGGGTCTTTGAAAAACTGTTTTTT | TRBJ1-4 | TRBD1 | - | TRBV7-2
CASSEVRQVDYGYTF | TGTGCCAGCAGTGAAGTGAGACAGGTCGACTATGGCTACACCTTC | TRBJ1-2 | - | - | TRBV6-1
CASSSRRLVYEQYF | TGTGCCAGCAGTTCCCGGAGACTAGTCTACGAGCAGTACTTC | TRBJ2-7 | - | - | TRBV6-5
CSVDTASYEQYF | TGCAGCGTTGACACAGCCTCCTACGAGCAGTACTTC | TRBJ2-7 | - | once | TRBV29-1
CASSLVNRAATEAFF | TGTGCCAGCAGCTTGGTGAACAGGGCGGCCACTGAAGCTTTCTTT | TRBJ1-1 | - | - | TRBV5-6
CASSSTGEFNYGYTF | TGTGCCAGCAGTTCAACAGGGGAATTTAACTATGGCTACACCTTC | TRBJ1-2 | TRBD1 | - | TRBV6-5
CASSLNTGVAEAFF | TGTGCCAGCAGCTTAAATACAGGGGTGGCTGAAGCTTTCTTT | TRBJ1-1 | TRBD1 | - | TRBV11-3
CATSRAGRTEAFF | TGTGCCACCAGCAGGGCGGGACGAACTGAAGCTTTCTTT | TRBJ1-1 | - | - | TRBV15
CASSSGLAVSTDTQYF | TGTGCCAGCAGCAGTGGACTAGCGGTTAGCACAGATACGCAGTATTTT | TRBJ2-3 | TRBD2 | - | TRBV7-2
CASTLRPILRYGTSTGEQYF | TGTGCCAGCACCTTACGCCCCATATTGCGGTATGGCACTTCTACAGGGGAGCAGTACTTC | TRBJ2-7 | - | - | TRBV6-7
CASIRAGSPGYEQYF | TGTGCCAGCATCAGAGCGGGGTCCCCTGGGTACGAGCAGTACTTC | TRBJ2-7 | TRBD2 | - | TRBV11-2
CASSLLQGAGYTF | TGTGCCAGCAGCTTGTTACAGGGGGCAGGCTACACCTTC | TRBJ1-2 | TRBD1 | - | TRBV7-8
CASSVEQVPTDTQYF | TGTGCCAGCAGCGTAGAACAGGTACCCACAGATACGCAGTATTTT | TRBJ2-3 | - | - | TRBV9
CASSLVATDEQYF | TGCGCCAGCAGCTTGGTAGCTACCGACGAGCAGTACTTC | TRBJ2-7 | - | - | TRBV5-1
CASSLEIGGGGNTIYF | TGTGCCAGCAGCTTAGAGATCGGGGGAGGTGGAAACACCATATATTTT | TRBJ1-3 | - | - | TRBV11-2